The 32 T cell receptor beta chains below were found in one sample sequenced in a study of PD-L1 blockade in urothelial cancer. Repertoires were generated with immunoSEQ multiplex PCR, while TCRdb's copy carries only in-frame clones and drops some. The sample consists of about 70,000 clones, roughly 80% of them appearing once. Sequenced material: PBMCs, taken around atezolizumab (anti-PD-L1) treatment. These receptors all stem from a man aged 70 or older with urothelial cancer.

The chain couples TRBV5-4 to TRBJ2-7; 9 nucleotides align to TRBD2. There are 16 residues in the CDR3. Trimming removed 0 bases from V and 7 bases from J; junction bases left unmatched: 11. The germline gives CDR1 SGHNT, CDR2 YYREEE (reference sequence). Here the CDR3 reads CASSLGAGGPMGEQYF. The CDR3 region has the DNA TGTGCCAGCAGCTTGGGTGCGGGAGGGCCGATGGGGGAGCAGTACTTC. The full variable domain, completed using reference TRBV5-4 and TRBJ2-7, is ETGVTQSPTHLIKTRGQQVTLRCSSQSGHNTVSWYQQALGQGPQFIFQYYREEENGRGNFPPRFSGLQFPNYSSELNVNALELDDSALYLCASSLGAGGPMGEQYFGPGTRLTVT.

This clone turned up a few times. The CDR3 DNA sequence: TGTGCCAGCAGTTACGGGACAGGGGCTAATGAAAAACTGTTTTTT. The encoded protein is CASSYGTGANEKLFF. The V and J genes are TRBV6-5 and TRBJ1-4, with 10 bases identical to TRBD1. The CDR3 consists of 15 residues. V shed 2 bases and J 3 bases; nucleotides not matched to a gene: 0. Germline loops: CDR1 MNHEY, CDR2 SVGAGI.

The chain couples TRBV19 to TRBJ2-7; 7 bases are shared with TRBD1. Germline values: CDR1 LNHDA, CDR2 SQIVND (reference sequence). The V gene end was trimmed by 6 bases and the J gene end by 0 bases; junction bases not matched to a gene: 14. The length of the CDR3 is 17 residues. The CDR3 DNA reads TGTGCCAGTAGCGTTACCCTGGGACAGACTCACTCCTACGAGCAGTACTTC. Residues: CASSVTLGQTHSYEQYF.

This clone occurred once. This chain uses TRBV28 with TRBJ1-2; D gene ambiguous. CDR3 length: 11 amino acids. Germline assignment: CDR1 MDHEN and CDR2 SYDVKM. Trimming shortened V by 3 bases and J by 7 bases, and 6 bases separated the two germline ends. CDR3: CASSFGSGYTF. DNA of the CDR3: TGTGCCAGCAGTTTTGGCTCTGGCTACACCTTC.

The chain combines TRBV28 with TRBJ2-7; 10 bases agree with TRBD1. Trimming removed 6 bases from V and 7 bases from J; junction bases left unmatched: 15. The germline V gene encodes CDR1 MDHEN and CDR2 SYDVKM. The length of the CDR3 is 16 residues. The CDR3 DNA reads as TGTGCCAGCAGCGGCCGACAGGGGGCGAACTTGTGGGAGCAGTACTTC. Protein sequence: CASSGRQGANLWEQYF. The whole variable domain, remainder taken from reference TRBV28 and TRBJ2-7, is DVKVTQSSRYLVKRTGEKVFLECVQDMDHENMFWYRQDPGLGLRLIYFSYDVKMKEKGDIPEGYSVSREKKERFSLILESASTNQTSMYLCASSGRQGANLWEQYFGPGTRLTVT.

V gene TRBV10-3 combines with J gene TRBJ1-4; perhaps TRBD1 as D (6 bases). V shed 10 bases and J shed 0 bases, with 15 bases lying between them. The germline V gene encodes CDR1 ENHRY and CDR2 SYGVKD. The CDR3 has 15 amino acids. The CDR3 protein is CATRRQDTTNEKLFF. DNA of the CDR3: TGTGCCACCAGACGACAGGATACAACTAATGAAAAACTGTTTTTT.

The rearrangement joins TRBV19 to TRBJ1-5; D gene ambiguous. This CDR3 has 15 amino acids. Trimming left V 5 bases short and J 5 bases short, with 16 bases between. Germline V gives CDR1 LNHDA, CDR2 SQIVND (reference sequence). For the CDR3, the DNA is TGTGCCAGTAGTGACCTCACTCTCAGGCATCAGCCCCAGCATTTT. Translating it yields CASSDLTLRHQPQHF.

This clone was found a few times. The CDR3 spells CASSLEGAGYTF. The CDR3 bases are TGCGCCAGCAGCTTGGAAGGGGCCGGCTACACCTTC. The chain combines TRBV5-1 with TRBJ1-2, with D perhaps matching TRBD1 (5 bases). Trimming pared 0 bases from V and 8 bases from J, leaving 8 bases between. This CDR3 has 12 amino acids. CDR1 is SGHRS and CDR2 is YFSETQ in the germline V gene.

The chain joins TRBV28 to TRBJ2-4, with 7 bases lining up with TRBD1. Per the germline V gene, CDR1 is MDHEN and CDR2 is SYDVKM. Losses at the gene ends were 6 bases for V and 1 base for J; bases not matched to a gene: 6. This CDR3 contains 15 residues. The CDR3 region has the DNA TGTGCCAGCAGGTCCGACAGGGAGGCCAAAAACATTCAGTACTTC. It translates to CASRSDREAKNIQYF.

The chain combines TRBV11-3 with TRBJ2-1; no firm D call. The V gene's germline CDR1 is SGHNT and CDR2 YENEEA. Trimming shortened V by 4 bases and J by 0 bases, and 10 bases separated the two germline ends. The CDR3 totals 15 residues. The CDR3: CASSSSRNSYNEQFF. In DNA, the CDR3 is TGTGCCAGCAGCTCATCTAGGAACTCCTACAATGAGCAGTTCTTC.

The chain carries TRBV19 and TRBJ1-1, with D unclear. Per the germline V gene, CDR1 is LNHDA and CDR2 is SQIVND (reference sequence). This CDR3 is 14 amino acids long. V gave up 3 bases and J gave up 2 bases, with 10 bases separating them. In DNA, the CDR3 is TGTGCCAGTAGTATGGGAGGGATCAACACTGAAGCTTTCTTT. This codes for CASSMGGINTEAFF.

This clone was seen once. This sequence joins TRBV5-6 and TRBJ2-5, with D uncertain. Germline V gives CDR1 SGHDT, CDR2 YYEEEE. This CDR3 spans 14 amino acids. V was trimmed by 4 bases and J by 5 bases, leaving 15 bases between them. CDR3 sequence: CASSPGSSKETQYF. The CDR3 DNA follows: TGTGCCAGCAGCCCGGGTTCCTCCAAGGAGACCCAGTACTTC.

The gene calls are TRBV6-1 and TRBJ2-5; perhaps TRBD1 as D (5 bases). CDR3 size: 12 residues. With 5 bases removed from V and 5 bases from J, the gap between germline ends came to 9 bases. Germline-derived CDR1 and CDR2 are MNHNS and SASEGT. CDR3 sequence (DNA): TGTGCCAGCAGTCCCAAGGGGGAGACCCAGTACTTC. It codes for CASSPKGETQYF.

The chain links TRBV5-1 to TRBJ2-3; D unclear. Trimming stripped 3 bases from V and 3 bases from J, with 8 bases between. The germline V gene has CDR1 SGHRS and CDR2 YFSETQ. The CDR3 runs to 13 residues. This CDR3 reads CASSYTGTDTQYF. CDR3 nucleotide sequence: TGCGCCAGCAGCTACACCGGGACAGATACGCAGTATTTT.

The chain joins TRBV6-6 to TRBJ1-2, with a weak D call TRBD1 (6 bases). V was shortened by 0 bases and J by 4 bases, with 12 bases between the two germline ends. The CDR3 loop spans 15 amino acids. Germline CDR1 and CDR2: MNHNY and SVGAGI (reference sequence). CDR3 nucleotide sequence: TGTGCCAGCAGTTACTCCTCAGGGGCTGGCTATGGCTACACCTTC. Amino acid sequence: CASSYSSGAGYGYTF.

The genes are TRBV6-1 and TRBJ2-3; TRBD2 agrees at 9 bases. Germline V CDR1 and CDR2: MNHNS, SASEGT. The trim removed 3 bases at V and 1 base at J, leaving 14 bases unmatched. This CDR3 is 19 amino acids long. CDR3 amino acids: CASSEGTSGLGSRTDTQYF. The CDR3 nucleotides read TGTGCCAGCAGTGAGGGAACTAGCGGGTTGGGGTCGCGCACAGATACGCAGTATTTT.

The rearrangement links TRBV5-1 to TRBJ1-1, with 7 bases identical to TRBD1. Losses at the gene ends were 5 bases for V and 0 bases for J; bases not matched to a gene: 4. From germline, CDR1 is SGHRS and CDR2 YFSETQ. The CDR3 spans 14 residues. This CDR3 reads CASSEQGMNTEAFF. The CDR3 DNA follows: TGCGCCAGCAGTGAACAGGGGATGAACACTGAAGCTTTCTTT. The full variable domain, completed using reference TRBV5-1 and TRBJ1-1, is KAGVTQTPRYLIKTRGQQVTLSCSPISGHRSVSWYQQTPGQGLQFLFEYFSETQRNKGNFPGRFSGRQFSNSRSEMNVSTLELGDSALYLCASSEQGMNTEAFFGQGTRLTVV.

This sequence joins TRBV28 and TRBJ2-1, with 8 bases fitting TRBD2. Germline trimming cut 6 bases from V and 2 bases from J; bases unmatched to any gene: 12. Germline-derived CDR1 and CDR2 are MDHEN and SYDVKM. The CDR3 sequence is 17 residues long. CDR3 protein: CASSSRGGQLAYNEQFF. The DNA for the CDR3 is TGTGCCAGCAGCTCACGGGGGGGACAATTAGCCTACAATGAGCAGTTCTTC.

V gene TRBV19 combines with J gene TRBJ1-2; a possible D gene is TRBD1 (5 bases). Trimming took off 2 bases at V and 3 bases at J, with 10 bases between the two ends. CDR1 and CDR2 from the germline V gene are LNHDA and SQIVND (reference sequence). The CDR3 covers 14 residues. The CDR3 sequence is CASSITGGHYGYTF. CDR3 DNA sequence: TGTGCCAGTAGTATAACCGGGGGACACTATGGCTACACCTTC.

This sequence joins TRBV11-2 and TRBJ2-3, with TRBD1 matching 7 bases. This CDR3 region has 16 residues. With 5 bases clipped from V and 1 base from J, the junction kept 9 bases outside the gene matches. In germline, CDR1 is SGHAT, CDR2 FQNNGV. The CDR3 is CASSLVGTVGTDTQYF. In nucleotides, the CDR3 is TGTGCCAGCAGCCTAGTGGGGACAGTGGGCACAGATACGCAGTATTTT. The whole variable domain, remainder taken from reference TRBV11-2 and TRBJ2-3, is EAGVAQSPRYKIIEKRQSVAFWCNPISGHATLYWYQQILGQGPKLLIQFQNNGVVDDSQLPKDRFSAERLKGVDSTLKIQPAKLEDSAVYLCASSLVGTVGTDTQYFGPGTRLTVL.

This clone was picked up a small number of times. The chain has TRBV5-1 and TRBJ2-7; 11 bases map to TRBD2. With 2 bases clipped from V and 0 bases from J, the junction kept 13 bases outside the gene matches. The CDR3 contains 19 residues. Looked up from germline, CDR1 is SGHRS and CDR2 is YFSETQ. The DNA of the CDR3 is TGCGCCAGCAGCTTCAGACTAGCGGGACGGCTGAAAAGCTCCTACGAGCAGTACTTC. It codes for CASSFRLAGRLKSSYEQYF.

V and J are TRBV5-1 and TRBJ2-1; 12 positions agree with TRBD2. The CDR3 contains 15 residues. Germline CDR1 SGHRS, CDR2 YFSETQ. V lost 1 base, J lost 7 bases, and 3 bases stayed unmatched. The CDR3 loop is CASSLTLAGGNEQFF. DNA of the CDR3: TGCGCCAGCAGCTTGACACTAGCGGGAGGAAATGAGCAGTTCTTC.

In its sample, this clone was seen once. The rearrangement links TRBV29-1 to TRBJ2-3; D gene ambiguous. The germline CDR1 and CDR2 sequences are SQVTM and ANQGSEA. This CDR3 contains 12 residues. Trimming took 7 bases from V and 6 from J, leaving 14 bases between them. The CDR3 is CSANYPIDTQYF. CDR3 nucleotide sequence: TGCAGCGCTAATTACCCAATCGATACGCAGTATTTT.

This sequence joins TRBV7-9 and TRBJ1-2, with 9 bases fitting TRBD1. Germline CDR1 and CDR2: SEHNR and FQNEAQ (reference sequence). The J segment lost 4 bases and the V segment lost 3 bases, leaving 3 bases of the junction unmatched. The CDR3 loop spans 14 amino acids. CDR3 sequence: CASSFGQGTYGYTF. The CDR3 coding sequence is TGTGCCAGCAGCTTTGGACAGGGGACCTATGGCTACACCTTC.

This clone was detected only once. The chain couples TRBV20-1 to TRBJ1-2, with D possibly matching TRBD1 (6 bases). The CDR3 spans 11 residues. Trimming removed 5 bases at V and 8 bases at J, with 12 bases between. Germline CDR1 DFQATT, CDR2 SNEGSKA (reference sequence). The chain's CDR3 is CSAPQGRGYTF. Here the CDR3 DNA reads TGCAGTGCTCCACAGGGAAGGGGCTACACCTTC.

The chain links TRBV5-4 to TRBJ1-1; D possibly corresponds to TRBD1 (5 bases). Trimming took off 0 bases at V and 5 bases at J, with 17 bases between the two ends. This CDR3 has 16 residues. Germline CDR1 reads SGHNT; CDR2 reads YYREEE (reference sequence). In nucleotides, the CDR3 is TGTGCCAGCAGCTTGGCCAGTGGACATCTGGGAACTGAAGCTTTCTTT. It encodes CASSLASGHLGTEAFF.

There are a few counts of this clone. The rearrangement uses TRBV30 and TRBJ2-5; D is unresolved. The length of the CDR3 is 10 residues. The germline V and J ends were trimmed by 1 base and 9 bases, with 6 bases remaining between them. Per the germline V gene, CDR1 is GTSNPN and CDR2 is SVGIG (reference sequence). This CDR3 is CAWSAGAQYF. In nucleotides, the CDR3 is TGTGCCTGGAGTGCCGGAGCCCAGTACTTC. Drawing the rest from reference TRBV30 and TRBJ2-5, the complete variable domain is SQTIHQWPATLVQPVGSPLSLECTVEGTSNPNLYWYRQAAGRGLQLLFYSVGIGQISSEVPQNLSASRPQDRQFILSSKKLLLSDSGFYLCAWSAGAQYFGPGTRLLVL.

The rearrangement uses TRBV7-9 and TRBJ2-2; D perhaps matches TRBD1 (6 bases). V lost 1 base and J lost 2, with 11 bases in between. The CDR3 has 16 residues. Germline assignment: CDR1 SEHNR and CDR2 FQNEAQ (reference sequence). Written as DNA, the CDR3 is TGTGCCAGCAGCTTAGTGGGGGCCCCTAACACCGGGGAGCTGTTTTTT. Amino acid sequence: CASSLVGAPNTGELFF.

This clone was seen more than once but under ten times. The J gene is TRBJ2-1, the V gene TRBV2, with 12 bases lining up with TRBD2. With V trimmed by 6 bases and J by 7 bases, 7 bases remained unmatched. Germline assignment: CDR1 SNHLY and CDR2 FYNNEI. The CDR3 runs 15 residues. In nucleotides, the CDR3 is TGTGCCAGCAGGACTAGCGGGGGAGGGGGGAATGAGCAGTTCTTC. Translation: CASRTSGGGGNEQFF.

DNA for the CDR3: TGTGCCAGCAGCCCAGACAGCTATGGCTACACCTTC. Protein: CASSPDSYGYTF. The V gene is TRBV5-6, the J gene TRBJ1-2; D may be TRBD1 (5 bases). Deletions cut 4 bases from V and 4 bases from J, with 8 bases between. This CDR3 contains 12 residues. Germline V CDR1 and CDR2: SGHDT, YYEEEE.

V and J are TRBV12-5 and TRBJ1-1, with D uncertain. Deletions cut 4 bases from V and 4 bases from J, with 10 bases between. The CDR3 runs to 13 residues. The V gene's germline CDR1 is LGHNT and CDR2 FRNRAP. CDR3 amino acids: CASGSTGSTEAFF. DNA for the CDR3: TGTGCTAGTGGTTCGACGGGGTCCACTGAAGCTTTCTTT.

CDR3 sequence (DNA): TGTGCCAGTAGCGGACGGACTAGCGGGAGGGCTTCCGGGGAGCTGTTTTTT. Translated: CASSGRTSGRASGELFF. V is TRBV19 and J is TRBJ2-2; TRBD2 matches 15 bases. Germline-derived CDR1 and CDR2 are LNHDA and SQIVND (reference sequence). The CDR3 spans 17 residues. The J segment lost 6 bases and the V segment lost 6 bases, leaving 8 bases of the junction unmatched.